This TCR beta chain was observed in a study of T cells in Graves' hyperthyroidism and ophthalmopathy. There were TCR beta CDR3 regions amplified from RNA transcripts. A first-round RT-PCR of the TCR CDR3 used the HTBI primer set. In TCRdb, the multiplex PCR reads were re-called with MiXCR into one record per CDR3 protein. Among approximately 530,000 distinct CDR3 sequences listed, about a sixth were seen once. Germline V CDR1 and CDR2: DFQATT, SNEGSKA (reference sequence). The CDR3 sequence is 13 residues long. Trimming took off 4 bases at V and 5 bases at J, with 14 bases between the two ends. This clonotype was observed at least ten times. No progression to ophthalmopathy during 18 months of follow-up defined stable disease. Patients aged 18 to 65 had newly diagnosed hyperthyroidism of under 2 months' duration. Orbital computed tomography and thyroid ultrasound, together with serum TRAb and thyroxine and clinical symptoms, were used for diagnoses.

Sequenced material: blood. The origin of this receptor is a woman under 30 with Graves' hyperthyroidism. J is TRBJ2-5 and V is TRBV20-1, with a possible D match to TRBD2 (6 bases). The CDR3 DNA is TGCAGTGCTAAGGACTACAGGTCGGAGACCCAGTACTTC. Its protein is CSAKDYRSETQYF.